These T cell receptor beta chains were read from a single sample in a study of blood T cell repertoires in COVID-19. Method: immunoSEQ multiplex PCR; TCRdb's copy keeps in-frame clones and lacks some. The sample contains roughly 250,000 clones, approximately 88% of which appear only once. The sample taken for sequencing was PBMCs or T cells enriched from blood (not recorded which). These receptors originate from a woman in her twenties or thirties with acute COVID-19. Each CDR3 is given with its conserved first and last residue. The order of the fields is clone size, V gene, J gene, D gene, CDR3 protein. A D gene is named only where the DNA matches it firmly. Size tells how often a clone was seen (once, few, many) or the class of an expanded clone, and some rows leave it out.

clone_size: .
v_call: TRBV10-3
j_call: TRBJ1-5
d_call: TRBD1
cdr3_aa: CAIKDRVDQPQHF

clone_size: .
v_call: TRBV7-9
j_call: TRBJ1-5
d_call: .
cdr3_aa: CASSHSNQPQHF

clone_size: .
v_call: TRBV29-1
j_call: TRBJ2-3
d_call: TRBD2
cdr3_aa: CSVGTSGGDTQYF

clone_size: .
v_call: TRBV4-1
j_call: TRBJ2-7
d_call: TRBD2
cdr3_aa: CASSPSGGPYEQYF

clone_size: .
v_call: TRBV5-1
j_call: TRBJ1-4
d_call: .
cdr3_aa: CASSLAGSDEKLFF

clone_size: .
v_call: TRBV27
j_call: TRBJ1-5
d_call: .
cdr3_aa: CASRPGVLGQPQHF

clone_size: .
v_call: TRBV9
j_call: TRBJ2-3
d_call: .
cdr3_aa: CASSVVGGISTDTQYF

clone_size: once
v_call: TRBV27
j_call: TRBJ1-2
d_call: TRBD1
cdr3_aa: CASSLSGTGEMGYTF

clone_size: .
v_call: TRBV25-1
j_call: TRBJ2-3
d_call: .
cdr3_aa: CASSESRTSTDTQYF

clone_size: .
v_call: TRBV5-1
j_call: TRBJ1-5
d_call: TRBD1
cdr3_aa: CASSLGGGQPQHF

clone_size: .
v_call: TRBV7-9
j_call: TRBJ2-7
d_call: TRBD2
cdr3_aa: CASSLASFAGGRGYYEQYF

clone_size: .
v_call: TRBV30
j_call: TRBJ2-5
d_call: TRBD2
cdr3_aa: CACGLADQETQYF

clone_size: many
v_call: TRBV30
j_call: TRBJ2-5
d_call: .
cdr3_aa: CAWNHQGGQETQYF

clone_size: once
v_call: TRBV9
j_call: TRBJ2-1
d_call: .
cdr3_aa: CASSVGTSSSYNEQFF

clone_size: .
v_call: TRBV5-1
j_call: TRBJ2-5
d_call: .
cdr3_aa: CASSLSGGQGQETQYF

clone_size: .
v_call: TRBV5-4
j_call: TRBJ2-1
d_call: TRBD2
cdr3_aa: CASSPTSGAASYNEQFF

clone_size: .
v_call: TRBV18
j_call: TRBJ1-1
d_call: .
cdr3_aa: CASSTVQLEAFF

clone_size: few
v_call: TRBV3-1/TRBV3-2
j_call: TRBJ1-2
d_call: .
cdr3_aa: CATKAQGHSMGYTF

clone_size: .
v_call: TRBV20-1
j_call: TRBJ1-4
d_call: .
cdr3_aa: CSARRDEKLFF

clone_size: .
v_call: TRBV19
j_call: TRBJ1-1
d_call: .
cdr3_aa: CASSEGFGTEAFF

clone_size: once
v_call: TRBV10-1
j_call: TRBJ2-3
d_call: .
cdr3_aa: CASSDNLRGSTDTQYF

clone_size: .
v_call: TRBV5-6
j_call: TRBJ2-7
d_call: .
cdr3_aa: CASSLVEGGEQYF

clone_size: .
v_call: TRBV7-6
j_call: TRBJ1-5
d_call: .
cdr3_aa: CASSPFGHSNQPQHF

clone_size: .
v_call: TRBV18
j_call: TRBJ2-7
d_call: TRBD2
cdr3_aa: CASSPPGTNYEQYF

clone_size: .
v_call: TRBV19
j_call: TRBJ1-1
d_call: .
cdr3_aa: CASSLFREGGMETEAFF

clone_size: .
v_call: TRBV18
j_call: TRBJ1-5
d_call: TRBD1
cdr3_aa: CASSRGTGENQPQHF

clone_size: .
v_call: TRBV7-9
j_call: TRBJ2-2
d_call: .
cdr3_aa: CASSEQGNTGELFF

clone_size: .
v_call: TRBV11-2
j_call: TRBJ2-2
d_call: TRBD1
cdr3_aa: CASRSPGGGGELFF

clone_size: .
v_call: TRBV4-1
j_call: TRBJ1-5
d_call: .
cdr3_aa: CASSQSLTTSPNQPQHF